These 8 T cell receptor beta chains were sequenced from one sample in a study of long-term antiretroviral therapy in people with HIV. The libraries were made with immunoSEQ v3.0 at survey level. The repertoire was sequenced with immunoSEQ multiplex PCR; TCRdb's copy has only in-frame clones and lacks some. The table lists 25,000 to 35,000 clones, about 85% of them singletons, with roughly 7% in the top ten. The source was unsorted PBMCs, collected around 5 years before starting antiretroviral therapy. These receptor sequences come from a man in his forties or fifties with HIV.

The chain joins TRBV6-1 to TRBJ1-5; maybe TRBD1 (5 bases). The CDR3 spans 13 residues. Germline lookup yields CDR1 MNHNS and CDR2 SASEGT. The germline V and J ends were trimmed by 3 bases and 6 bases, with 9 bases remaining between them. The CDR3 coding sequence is TGTGCCAGCAGTGACAGGGTGGTTCAGCCCCAGCATTTT. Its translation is CASSDRVVQPQHF.

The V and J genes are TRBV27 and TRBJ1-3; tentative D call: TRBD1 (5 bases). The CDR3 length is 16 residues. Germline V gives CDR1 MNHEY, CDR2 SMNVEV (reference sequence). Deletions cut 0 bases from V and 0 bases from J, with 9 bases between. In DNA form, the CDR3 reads TGTGCCAGCAGTTTATCGGGGGGTAGCTCTGGAAACACCATATATTTT. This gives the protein CASSLSGGSSGNTIYF.

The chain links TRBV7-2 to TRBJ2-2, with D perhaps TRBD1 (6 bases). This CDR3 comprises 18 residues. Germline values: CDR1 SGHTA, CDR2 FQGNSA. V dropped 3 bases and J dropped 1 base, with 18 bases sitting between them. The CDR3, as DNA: TGTGCCAGCAGCTTCAACGACAGGTCATCGTTGAACACCGGGGAGCTGTTTTTT. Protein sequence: CASSFNDRSSLNTGELFF.

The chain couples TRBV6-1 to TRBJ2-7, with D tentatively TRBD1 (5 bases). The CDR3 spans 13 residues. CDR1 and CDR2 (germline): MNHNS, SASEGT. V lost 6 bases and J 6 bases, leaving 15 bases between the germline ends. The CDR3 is CASRPVRAGEQYF. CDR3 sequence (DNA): TGTGCCAGCAGGCCAGTCAGGGCTGGCGAGCAGTACTTC.

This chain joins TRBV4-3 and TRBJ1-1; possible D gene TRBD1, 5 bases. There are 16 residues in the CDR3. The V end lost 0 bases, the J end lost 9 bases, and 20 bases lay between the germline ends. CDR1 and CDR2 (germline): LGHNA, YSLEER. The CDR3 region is CASSQDSRQTNVKAFF. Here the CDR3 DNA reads TGCGCCAGCAGCCAAGACTCTCGACAGACGAATGTGAAAGCTTTCTTT.

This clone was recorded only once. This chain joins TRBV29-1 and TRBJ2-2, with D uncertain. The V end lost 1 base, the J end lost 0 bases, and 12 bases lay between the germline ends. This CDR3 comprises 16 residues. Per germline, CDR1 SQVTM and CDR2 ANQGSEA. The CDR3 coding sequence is TGCAGCGTTGAAGGGTCGGCTAAATCGAACACCGGGGAGCTGTTTTTT. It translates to CSVEGSAKSNTGELFF.

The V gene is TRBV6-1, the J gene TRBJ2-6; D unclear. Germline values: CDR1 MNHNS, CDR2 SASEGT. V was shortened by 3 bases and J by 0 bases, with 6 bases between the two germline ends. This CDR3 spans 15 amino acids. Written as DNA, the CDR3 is TGTGCCAGCAGTGAGCAGTACTCTGGGGCCAACGTCCTGACTTTC. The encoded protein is CASSEQYSGANVLTF.

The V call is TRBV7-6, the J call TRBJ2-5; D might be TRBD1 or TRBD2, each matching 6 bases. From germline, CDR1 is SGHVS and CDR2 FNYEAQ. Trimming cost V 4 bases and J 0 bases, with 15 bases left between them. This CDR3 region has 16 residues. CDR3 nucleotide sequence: TGTGCCAGCAGCTCTAGGGGGGTAAAGTACCAAGAGACCCAGTACTTC. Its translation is CASSSRGVKYQETQYF.